These 32 T cell receptor beta chains were sequenced from one sample in a study of blood T cell repertoires in COVID-19. Sequencing was performed with immunoSEQ multiplex PCR; in TCRdb, only in-frame clones are kept and a portion is missing. The top ten hold 3% to 3.5% of the sample, which has roughly 90,000 clones, about 85% seen once. The sample taken for sequencing was peripheral blood. These receptors were obtained from an elderly woman with COVID-19, enrolled during active disease.

Comment on this clone: This is likely a read error, given that the CDR3 carries no conserved phenylalanine or tryptophan at its end. Because the CDR3's place on the DNA is in doubt, the DNA is left out and the CDR3 is given as listed by TCRdb. This chain connects TRBV7-9 to TRBJ1-2; whether TRBD1, the table's D call, matches the DNA was not checked. From germline, CDR1 is SEHNR and CDR2 FQNEAQ (reference sequence). Termini included, the CDR3 measures 15 amino acids. CDR3 loop: CASSLGPLPQGDLKV.

The chain combines TRBV2 with TRBJ2-3, with TRBD2 identical over 7 bases. The CDR3 sequence is 14 residues long. The J segment lost 4 bases and the V segment lost 8 bases, leaving 9 bases of the junction unmatched. Germline CDR1 is SNHLY and CDR2 is FYNNEI. CDR3 sequence (DNA): TGTGCCAGCGGGGGGGGTCCTTACGCAGATACGCAGTATTTT. Its protein is CASGGGPYADTQYF.

This rearrangement joins TRBV19 to TRBJ2-7; possible D gene TRBD1, 5 bases. V lost 10 bases, J lost 0 bases, and 25 bases lay in between. Germline V gene data show CDR1 as LNHDA and CDR2 as SQIVND (reference sequence). The CDR3 sequence is 17 residues long. The chain's CDR3 is CATSPTPRAKSSYEQYF. CDR3 DNA sequence: TGTGCCACCAGTCCAACCCCCAGGGCCAAAAGCTCCTACGAGCAGTACTTC.

Here the CDR3 reads CSASAPLLSEQYF. In DNA, the CDR3 is TGCAGTGCTAGTGCTCCTCTACTGTCCGAGCAGTACTTC. V gene TRBV20-1 combines with J gene TRBJ2-7; D not resolved. The germline V gene encodes CDR1 DFQATT and CDR2 SNEGSKA (reference sequence). The ends were cut back, 3 bases at V and 6 bases at J, with 15 bases in the middle. The CDR3 sequence is 13 residues long.

The chain employs TRBV28 and TRBJ1-2, with D possibly being TRBD1 (6 bases). Germline lookup yields CDR1 MDHEN and CDR2 SYDVKM. Trimming left V 4 bases short and J 4 bases short, with 13 bases between. The CDR3 is 14 amino acids. DNA of the CDR3: TGTGCCAGCAGTTCTGCAGGGGCGAGCTATGGCTACACCTTC. Its protein product is CASSSAGASYGYTF.

This clone was found a few times. This sequence joins TRBV2 and TRBJ2-3; D is perhaps TRBD1 (8 bases). Trimming left V 5 bases short and J 1 base short, with 13 bases between. This CDR3 contains 15 residues. Looked up from germline, CDR1 is SNHLY and CDR2 is FYNNEI. The CDR3 bases are TGTGCCAGCAGTTCACAGGGGGGGGGCACAGATACGCAGTATTTT. This codes for CASSSQGGGTDTQYF.

This clone was seen a handful of times. The chain joins TRBV7-9 to TRBJ2-5; D is unclear. The CDR3 is 13 amino acids. Trimming stripped 4 bases from V and 2 bases from J, with 8 bases between. Germline CDR1 reads SEHNR; CDR2 reads FQNEAQ (reference sequence). As DNA, the CDR3 is TGTGCCAGCAGCTCACAGACACAAGAGACCCAGTACTTC. It codes for CASSSQTQETQYF. Looking up the rest from reference TRBV7-9 and TRBJ2-5 gives the full variable domain: DTGVSQNPRHKITKRGQNVTFRCDPISEHNRLYWYRQTLGQGPEFLTYFQNEAQLEKSRLLSDRFSAERPKGSFSTLEIQRTEQGDSAMYLCASSSQTQETQYFGPGTRLLVL.

This sequence joins TRBV9 and TRBJ2-5; the match to TRBD2 covers 10 bases. CDR1 is SGDLS, CDR2 YYNGEE, per germline. J lost 5 bases, V lost 4 bases, and 8 bases had no gene match. The CDR3 totals 15 residues. CDR3 coding DNA: TGTGCCAGCAGCCCCCCTAGCGGGGGTGGGGAGACCCAGTACTTC. It yields the protein CASSPPSGGGETQYF.

The chain links TRBV5-1 to TRBJ2-3; TRBD2 matches 10 bases. The CDR3 has 16 residues. CDR1 is SGHRS and CDR2 is YFSETQ in the germline V gene. The ends lost 4 bases at V and 0 bases at J; junction bases unmatched: 5. The CDR3: CASSTLAGGSTDTQYF. CDR3 DNA sequence: TGCGCCAGCAGCACTTTAGCGGGAGGTAGCACAGATACGCAGTATTTT.

The rearrangement links TRBV10-2 to TRBJ1-5, with TRBD1 as a possible D gene (5 bases). The CDR3 length is 12 residues. Germline CDR1 WSHSY, CDR2 SAAADI. V lost 7 bases and J lost 5, with 9 bases in between. In DNA, the CDR3 is TGCGCCAGCAAGTGGGGGGATCAGCCCCAGCATTTT. Its translation is CASKWGDQPQHF.

The rearrangement links TRBV30 to TRBJ2-7, with no clear D. CDR1 is GTSNPN, CDR2 SVGIG, per germline (reference sequence). The CDR3 runs to 14 residues. V lost 0 bases and J lost 0, with 9 bases in between. The DNA for the CDR3 is TGTGCCTGGAGTGTTATCCGGTCCTCCTACGAGCAGTACTTC. Its protein product is CAWSVIRSSYEQYF.

The V gene is TRBV7-2, the J gene TRBJ1-3; D remains ambiguous. The V gene lost 4 bases and the J gene lost 0 bases, with 13 bases spanning the gap. The CDR3 has 16 amino acids. Germline lookup yields CDR1 SGHTA and CDR2 FQGNSA. CDR3 protein: CASSSRSPSSGNTIYF. The CDR3 nucleotides read TGTGCCAGCAGCTCTCGGTCTCCTTCCTCTGGAAACACCATATATTTT.

J is TRBJ2-1 and V is TRBV7-3; the D gene is possibly TRBD1 (6 bases). The CDR3 is made up of 15 amino acids. Germline V lookup: CDR1 SGHTA, CDR2 FQGTGA. The V and J ends lost 4 bases and 0 bases respectively, with 10 bases between them. The CDR3 loop is CASSSDSGSYNEQFF. The CDR3 nucleotides are TGTGCCAGCAGCTCGGACAGTGGCTCCTACAATGAGCAGTTCTTC.

This chain uses TRBV18 with TRBJ2-3, with TRBD2 matching over 9 bases. V was clipped by 3 bases and J by 6 bases; unmatched bases: 4. Germline V gives CDR1 KGHSH, CDR2 LQKENI. The length of the CDR3 is 14 residues. The CDR3 DNA follows: TGTGCCAGCTCACCTCCTAGCGGGATGGATACGCAGTATTTT. Amino acids: CASSPPSGMDTQYF.

The chain is built from TRBV5-1 and TRBJ2-1, with 12 bases lining up with TRBD2. This CDR3 is built from 17 residues. Trimming removed 0 bases from V and 4 bases from J; junction bases left unmatched: 5. Germline CDR1 reads SGHRS; CDR2 reads YFSETQ. The CDR3 region has the DNA TGCGCCAGCAGCTTGGCCGGACTAGCGGGAAGGTACAATGAGCAGTTCTTC. This gives the protein CASSLAGLAGRYNEQFF.

The chain joins TRBV2 to TRBJ2-7; 12 nucleotides agree with TRBD2. The J segment lost 6 bases and the V segment lost 8 bases, leaving 8 bases of the junction unmatched. Germline assignment: CDR1 SNHLY and CDR2 FYNNEI. The CDR3 extends over 14 amino acids. The CDR3 DNA is TGTGCCAGCCCTGGACTAGCGGGACCTGTCGAGCAGTACTTC. Its protein is CASPGLAGPVEQYF.

This clone has only one observation. Other DNA sequences from this sample encode an identical CDR3 as well. This chain connects TRBV18 to TRBJ2-5, with unresolved D. The CDR3 is 12 amino acids. The V end was cut by 3 bases, the J end by 2 bases, with 4 bases between. CDR1 is KGHSH, CDR2 LQKENI, per germline. The CDR3 loop reads CASSPGQETQYF. DNA of the CDR3: TGTGCCAGCTCACCCGGGCAAGAGACCCAGTACTTC.

V gene TRBV5-5 combines with J gene TRBJ2-1; 16 nucleotides agree with TRBD2. The CDR3 loop spans 16 amino acids. With V trimmed by 3 bases and J by 5 bases, 2 bases remained unmatched. Germline V CDR1 and CDR2: SGHKS, YYEKEE (reference sequence). CDR3 DNA sequence: TGTGCCAGCAGCTGGGGACTAGCGGGGGGGCACAATGAGCAGTTCTTC. Protein: CASSWGLAGGHNEQFF.

The rearrangement links TRBV7-2 to TRBJ2-3, with TRBD2 as a possible D gene (5 bases). The length of the CDR3 is 16 residues. Germline lookup yields CDR1 SGHTA and CDR2 FQGNSA. V was clipped by 1 base and J by 2 bases, with 13 bases between them. CDR3 amino acids: CASSLGLASDTDTQYF. CDR3 nucleotides: TGTGCCAGCAGCTTAGGTCTAGCCTCCGACACAGATACGCAGTATTTT.

This clone was seen a handful of times. V gene TRBV3-1 (or the pseudogene TRBV3-2) combines with J gene TRBJ2-3, with TRBD2 identical over 10 bases. CDR1 and CDR2 from the germline V gene are LGHDT and YNNKEL (reference sequence). This CDR3 comprises 15 residues. The ends lost 5 bases at V and 2 bases at J; junction bases unmatched: 4. In DNA, the CDR3 is TGTGCCAGCAGCTTAAGCGGGAGGGTCACAGATACGCAGTATTTT. As protein: CASSLSGRVTDTQYF.

The chain uses TRBV4-3 and TRBJ1-3; a possible D gene is TRBD1 (5 bases). Deletions cut 1 base from V and 4 bases from J, with 11 bases between. Per the germline V gene, CDR1 is LGHNA and CDR2 is YSLEER. The CDR3 is 15 amino acids. CDR3 sequence (DNA): TGCGCCAGCAGCCAAGTAGGGGTAATCGGAAACACCATATATTTT. Amino acids: CASSQVGVIGNTIYF.

This chain links TRBV6-5 with TRBJ2-2; D perhaps matches TRBD2 (6 bases). V was shortened by 6 bases and J by 7 bases, with 18 bases between the two germline ends. CDR3 length: 15 residues. Per germline, CDR1 MNHEY and CDR2 SVGAGI. This CDR3 is CASSLRDLPGGELFF. The CDR3, as DNA: TGTGCCAGCAGCCTACGGGACTTGCCGGGCGGGGAGCTGTTTTTT.

The chain joins TRBV6-5 to TRBJ1-2; D perhaps matches TRBD1 (6 bases). The CDR3 runs to 13 residues. V lost 6 bases, J lost 5 bases, and 13 bases lay in between. Germline CDR1 reads MNHEY; CDR2 reads SVGAGI. The chain's CDR3 is CASSLPQGYGYTF. DNA for the CDR3: TGTGCCAGCAGCCTACCACAGGGTTATGGCTACACCTTC.

In its sample, this clone was seen once. The rearrangement uses TRBV4-1 and TRBJ1-1, with D perhaps matching TRBD1 (5 bases). The CDR3 contains 14 residues. V lost 3 bases and J 3 bases, leaving 11 bases between the germline ends. Germline V gene data show CDR1 as MGHRA and CDR2 as YSYEKL. CDR3: CASSQNWGDTEAFF. DNA for the CDR3: TGCGCCAGCAGCCAGAATTGGGGGGACACTGAAGCTTTCTTT.

The chain employs TRBV6-2 or TRBV6-3 and TRBJ2-7, with D possibly being TRBD1 (5 bases). The CDR3 runs to 15 residues. The germline V gene has CDR1 MNHEY and CDR2 SVGEGT. V was clipped by 6 bases and J by 2 bases, with 17 bases between them. CDR3 sequence reads: CASSIAWQGPYEQYF. CDR3 bases: TGTGCCAGCAGCATAGCTTGGCAGGGTCCCTACGAGCAGTACTTC.

The V gene is TRBV10-3, the J gene TRBJ2-1; D perhaps matches TRBD1 (5 bases). V lost 6 bases, J lost 9 bases, and 15 bases lay in between. Germline CDR1 and CDR2: ENHRY and SYGVKD. The length of the CDR3 is 13 residues. CDR3 residues: CAIRQAVGVEQFF. CDR3 bases: TGTGCCATCAGACAGGCCGTTGGGGTTGAGCAGTTCTTC.

The chain combines TRBV5-4 with TRBJ2-7; the D gene is possibly TRBD2 (6 bases). This CDR3 is built from 14 residues. Trimming took off 4 bases at V and 0 bases at J, with 11 bases between the two ends. CDR1 and CDR2 (germline): SGHNT, YYREEE (reference sequence). CDR3 in DNA: TGTGCCAGCAGCAGGGACTCCAACTCCTACGAGCAGTACTTC. Its protein product is CASSRDSNSYEQYF.

J is TRBJ1-6 and V is TRBV19, with TRBD1 identical over 7 bases. V was clipped by 5 bases and J by 5 bases; unmatched bases: 9. CDR3 size: 16 residues. The germline V gene encodes CDR1 LNHDA and CDR2 SQIVND (reference sequence). This CDR3 reads CASSAARQGNNSPLHF. As DNA, the CDR3 is TGTGCCAGTAGTGCCGCCCGACAGGGTAATAATTCACCCCTCCACTTT.

Points on this clone: One junction end disagrees with the germline gene, perhaps due to a read error. V is TRBV18 and J is TRBJ2-1, with D perhaps matching TRBD1 (6 bases). CDR1 and CDR2 from the germline V gene are KGHSH and LQKENI. The CDR3 has 14 amino acids. The CDR3 region is CASSVQQGYSEQFF. As DNA, the CDR3 is TGTGCCAGCTCAGTTCAACAGGGTTACAGTGAGCAGTTCTTC.

The chain uses TRBV7-3 and TRBJ1-1; tentatively, D is TRBD1 (6 bases). V lost 5 bases to trimming and J lost 5 bases, with 18 bases between them. Germline V gene lookup returns CDR1 SGHTA and CDR2 FQGTGA. The CDR3 consists of 15 residues. The CDR3: CASSPQAGAITEAFF. CDR3 nucleotides: TGTGCCAGCAGCCCCCAAGCGGGGGCGATTACTGAAGCTTTCTTT.

The chain recombines TRBV24-1 with TRBJ2-1; the match to TRBD2 covers 11 bases. This CDR3 spans 14 amino acids. Germline V lookup: CDR1 KGHDR, CDR2 SFDVKD. With V trimmed by 6 bases and J by 12 bases, 9 bases remained unmatched. The CDR3 sequence is CATSLSGGAVGQFF. For the CDR3, the DNA is TGTGCCACCAGTCTTAGCGGGGGGGCGGTGGGGCAGTTCTTC.

This rearrangement joins TRBV10-3 to TRBJ2-7; 9 bases fit TRBD1. CDR3 size: 14 residues. Trimming took 5 bases from V and 6 from J; bases not matched to a gene: 8. Germline V gene lookup returns CDR1 ENHRY and CDR2 SYGVKD. The CDR3 nucleotides are TGTGCCATCAGTCTTAAGGGACAGGGTCCCGAGCAGTACTTC. As protein: CAISLKGQGPEQYF.